The 15 T cell receptor beta chains below were found in one sample sequenced in a study of PD-1 blockade in classical Hodgkin lymphoma (dated by TCRdb to the early 2020s). To prepare the library, the immunoSEQ multiplex PCR assay was applied. Here the immuneACCESS table is served through TCRdb, limited to in-frame sequences with V and J called. Missing clones are a known gap in these copies; in checked studies unresolved V genes cover under half, and the rest lacks a known reason. Recorded for this sample are about 28,000 clones; 75% to 90% of them occurred a single time. The biggest ten clones account for 20% to 25% of the sample. Reading the label with the study, this specimen's time point is: cycle 2 day 1 (C2D1) of nivolumab. Every trial patient had relapsed after autologous stem cell transplantation, and cohorts A, B and C differed in prior brentuximab vedotin exposure. The sample was peripheral blood mononuclear cells (PBMCs), taken before the second cycle of nivolumab. The receptors were sampled from a human donor with classical Hodgkin lymphoma.

The chain links TRBV19 to TRBJ2-7, with D uncertain. CDR1 LNHDA and CDR2 SQIVND come from the germline V gene (reference sequence). V was trimmed by 10 bases and J by 0 bases, leaving 19 bases between them. This CDR3 spans 15 amino acids. Written as DNA, the CDR3 is TGTGCCACCGCCCTGCTGCGGAGTAGCTCCTACGAGCAGTACTTC. Its protein is CATALLRSSSYEQYF.

The rearrangement joins TRBV7-6 to TRBJ2-7, with 10 nucleotides matching TRBD2. The CDR3 sequence is 14 residues long. Trimming cost V 5 bases and J 2 bases; bases outside gene matches: 3. CDR1 is SGHVS and CDR2 is FNYEAQ in the germline V gene. CDR3 loop: CASSPGTSAYEQYF. CDR3 coding DNA: TGTGCCAGCAGCCCTGGGACTAGCGCCTACGAGCAGTACTTC.

This clone was observed once. J is TRBJ1-1 and V is TRBV5-8; D is undetermined. Looked up from germline, CDR1 is SGHTS and CDR2 is YDEGEE. Between the trimmed V and J ends, which lost 4 bases and 4 bases, there was a span of 11 bases. The CDR3 is made up of 13 amino acids. CDR3 DNA sequence: TGTGCCAGCAGCACTTTGCCACCCACTGAAGCTTTCTTT. Translating gives CASSTLPPTEAFF.

This chain joins TRBV28 and TRBJ1-1, with D tentatively TRBD1 (5 bases). The CDR3 has 17 amino acids. V lost 6 bases to trimming and J lost 4 bases, with 24 bases between them. Germline CDR1 reads MDHEN; CDR2 reads SYDVKM. The CDR3 nucleotides are TGTGCCAGCAGATTTTGGGGTCGAGTGACAGAGGTCACTGAAGCTTTCTTT. It is translated as CASRFWGRVTEVTEAFF.

The V call is TRBV13, the J call TRBJ1-5, with D perhaps TRBD1 (6 bases). The germline CDR1 and CDR2 sequences are PRHDT and FYEKMQ (reference sequence). The CDR3 covers 15 residues. V was pared by 6 bases and J by 1 base, with 13 bases between. Here the CDR3 reads CASSEGGDSNQPQHF. As DNA, the CDR3 is TGTGCCAGCAGTGAAGGGGGGGACAGCAATCAGCCCCAGCATTTT.

This chain links TRBV11-2 with TRBJ1-4, with D possibly TRBD1 on 5 matching bases. The V gene lost 5 bases and the J gene lost 10 bases, with 14 bases spanning the gap. Germline lookup yields CDR1 SGHAT and CDR2 FQNNGV. The CDR3 runs 13 residues. CDR3 in amino acids: CASSASGGGKLFF. CDR3 nucleotides: TGTGCCAGCAGCGCATCCGGGGGTGGAAAACTGTTTTTT.

V and J are TRBV7-9 and TRBJ1-6; D gene uncertain. The CDR3 extends over 17 amino acids. Trimming removed 4 bases from V and 0 bases from J, with 13 bases in between. Germline V gene data show CDR1 as SEHNR and CDR2 as FQNEAQ (reference sequence). CDR3 coding DNA: TGTGCCAGCAGCTACGCCGCTCTGAGCTCCTATAATTCACCCCTCCACTTT. Protein sequence: CASSYAALSSYNSPLHF.

The rearrangement uses TRBV10-3 and TRBJ1-1, with no clear D. Germline V lookup: CDR1 ENHRY, CDR2 SYGVKD. This CDR3 has 12 residues. The germline V and J ends were trimmed by 4 bases and 5 bases, with 8 bases remaining between them. The CDR3 region has the DNA TGTGCCATCAGTGGACGGAGGACTGAAGCTTTCTTT. Translating it yields CAISGRRTEAFF.

J is TRBJ2-3 and V is TRBV29-1, with D uncertain. Trimming took 4 bases from V and 11 from J, leaving 19 bases between them. The germline CDR1 and CDR2 sequences are SQVTM and ANQGSEA. The CDR3 loop spans 13 amino acids. In DNA, the CDR3 is TGCAGCGTTGCAATTCTGGACCTTGGCGGGCAGTATTTT. Translated, it gives CSVAILDLGGQYF.

The V call is TRBV5-3, the J call TRBJ2-7; D is ambiguous. TRBV5-3 is an ORF; its function is uncertain. The CDR3 spans 12 residues. V was trimmed by 8 bases and J by 5 bases, leaving 14 bases between them. CDR3 loop: CASSYYGNEQYF. In nucleotides, the CDR3 is TGTGCCAGCAGTTATTATGGAAACGAGCAGTACTTC.

V is TRBV7-9 and J is TRBJ2-5; maybe TRBD2 (6 bases). V was shortened by 1 base and J by 0 bases, with 9 bases between the two germline ends. CDR3 length: 15 residues. Looked up from germline, CDR1 is SEHNR and CDR2 is FQNEAQ (reference sequence). The CDR3: CASSLDGGYQETQYF. DNA of the CDR3: TGTGCCAGCAGCTTAGATGGGGGGTACCAAGAGACCCAGTACTTC.

J is TRBJ2-5 and V is TRBV21-1; the table's D call, TRBD2, was not checked against the DNA. TRBV21-1 is a listed pseudogene. The CDR3 contains 18 residues. This chain's CDR3 is CASSNPVGLAGRGETQYF. The CDR3 coding sequence is TGTGCCAGCAGCAATCCGGTGGGACTAGCGGGAAGGGGAGAGACCCAGTACTTC.

A few counts support this clone. The chain joins TRBV10-3 to TRBJ1-4; a possible D gene is TRBD1 (5 bases). The length of the CDR3 is 13 residues. V was clipped by 8 bases and J by 4 bases, with 11 bases between them. Germline V gene sequence: CDR1 ENHRY, CDR2 SYGVKD. CDR3 protein: CAILDRLNEKLFF. CDR3 coding DNA: TGTGCCATCCTTGACAGACTTAATGAAAAACTGTTTTTT.

The rearrangement joins TRBV11-2 to TRBJ2-5; tentatively, D is TRBD1 or TRBD2 (5 bases each). Trimming removed 5 bases at V and 5 bases at J, with 24 bases between. The CDR3 covers 17 residues. The germline V gene encodes CDR1 SGHAT and CDR2 FQNNGV. CDR3 nucleotide sequence: TGTGCCAGCAGCCCGACGACGGGGATGGGGACGCGGGAGACCCAGTACTTC. Translation: CASSPTTGMGTRETQYF.

V is TRBV4-2 and J is TRBJ1-1; 9 bases agree with TRBD1. CDR3 length: 14 residues. The germline V gene encodes CDR1 LGHNA and CDR2 YNFKEQ. The V segment lost 5 bases and the J segment 4 bases; nucleotides outside the gene matches: 5. CDR3: CASSFWTGVTEAFF. The CDR3 nucleotides read TGTGCCAGCAGCTTTTGGACAGGGGTCACTGAAGCTTTCTTT.